The present T cell receptor beta chain was sequenced within a study of T cell responses to AZD1222 COVID-19 vaccine. For this clone: The antigen remains undetermined.

Study results and limitations: The span of vaccine-associated CD4 TCRs extended across spike, with dominance at 160-218 and 743-854. Clonal diversity was possibly underestimated, and the donors were mostly white British, with more females. Reportedly, nearly half the spike-specific TCRs target unmutated variant regions. Spike-specific TCR depth and breadth grew after two AZD1222 doses.

Sequenced by immunoSEQ multiplex PCR; TCRdb stores in-frame clones only, minus some. The sample has more than 110,000 clones, over 90% seen once. From germline, CDR1 is LGHDT and CDR2 YNNKEL (reference sequence). The trim removed 2 bases at V and 0 bases at J, leaving 10 bases unmatched. The CDR3 loop spans 18 amino acids. J is TRBJ1-3 and V is TRBV3-1 (or the pseudogene TRBV3-2); TRBD1 matches 7 bases. This material consisted of peripheral blood, taken on day 0 of AZD1222 vaccination. This clonotype was sampled from an adult in good health. CDR3 in amino acids: CASSQLQGGSHSGNTIYF. The CDR3 DNA sequence: TGTGCCAGCAGCCAACTCCAAGGGGGCTCCCACTCTGGAAACACCATATATTTT.